The T cell receptor (beta chain) described here comes from a study of radiation and T cells in renal cell carcinoma. This clone was counted a few times. The antigen remains unidentified. CDR3 length equals 14 residues. Germline values: CDR1 SGHTA, CDR2 FQGNSA. V was shortened by 6 bases and J by 8 bases, with 19 bases between the two germline ends. Study-wide findings and caveats: Top tumor clonotypes rose in blood 2 weeks post-radiation, then contracted.

Libraries were prepared by immunoSEQ multiplex PCR; TCRdb keeps only in-frame clonotypes and omits some of them. This sample yields 50,000 to 65,000 clones, of which around three quarters are seen a single time; about 6.3% belongs to the top ten. Time point defined: blood 4 weeks post-SBRT, at nephrectomy. Treatment specified: 15 Gy SBRT to primary tumor, nephrectomy 4 weeks later. Nephrectomy followed 15 Gy stereotactic body radiation by 4 weeks. The tumor was a clear cell renal cell carcinoma. Sequenced here: blood, sampled from a patient whose treatment included radiotherapy and nephrectomy. The chain recombines TRBV7-2 with TRBJ1-1; D gene ambiguous. The sequence was collected from a man aged 60-69 years with renal cell carcinoma. CDR3 DNA: TGTGCCAGCAGTTCCGGGCCGCAAGGAACCGAAGCTTTCTTT. It codes for CASSSGPQGTEAFF.